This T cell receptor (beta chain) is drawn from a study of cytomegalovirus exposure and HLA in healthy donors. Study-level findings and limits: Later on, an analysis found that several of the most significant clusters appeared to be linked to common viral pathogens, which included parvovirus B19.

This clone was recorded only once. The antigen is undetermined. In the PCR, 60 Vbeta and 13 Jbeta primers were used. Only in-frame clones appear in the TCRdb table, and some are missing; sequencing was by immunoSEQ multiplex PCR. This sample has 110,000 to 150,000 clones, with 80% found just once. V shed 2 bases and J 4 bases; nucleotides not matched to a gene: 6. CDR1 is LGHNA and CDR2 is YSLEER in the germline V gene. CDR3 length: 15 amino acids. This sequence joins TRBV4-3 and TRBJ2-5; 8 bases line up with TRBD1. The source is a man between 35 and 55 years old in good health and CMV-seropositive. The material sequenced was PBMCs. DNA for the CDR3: TGCGCCAGCAGCCAAACCTTGACAGGGGTAGAGACCCAGTACTTC. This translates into CASSQTLTGVETQYF.